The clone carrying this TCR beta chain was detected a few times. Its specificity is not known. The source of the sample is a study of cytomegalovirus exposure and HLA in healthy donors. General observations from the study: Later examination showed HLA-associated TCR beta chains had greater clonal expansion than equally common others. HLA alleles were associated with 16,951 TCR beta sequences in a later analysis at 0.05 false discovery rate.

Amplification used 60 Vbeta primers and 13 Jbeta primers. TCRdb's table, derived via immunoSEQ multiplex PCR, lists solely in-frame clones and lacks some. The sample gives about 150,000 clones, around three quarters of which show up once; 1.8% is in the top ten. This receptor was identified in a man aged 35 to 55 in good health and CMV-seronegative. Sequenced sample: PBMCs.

The CDR3 sequence: CASSLPLAGTGELFF. The CDR3 DNA reads as TGTGCCAGCAGTTTGCCTCTAGCGGGCACCGGGGAGCTGTTTTTT. V usage is TRBV28 and J usage is TRBJ2-2, with 8 bases matching TRBD2. Germline V gives CDR1 MDHEN, CDR2 SYDVKM. The J segment lost 4 bases and the V segment lost 3 bases, leaving 4 bases of the junction unmatched. The CDR3 loop spans 15 amino acids.